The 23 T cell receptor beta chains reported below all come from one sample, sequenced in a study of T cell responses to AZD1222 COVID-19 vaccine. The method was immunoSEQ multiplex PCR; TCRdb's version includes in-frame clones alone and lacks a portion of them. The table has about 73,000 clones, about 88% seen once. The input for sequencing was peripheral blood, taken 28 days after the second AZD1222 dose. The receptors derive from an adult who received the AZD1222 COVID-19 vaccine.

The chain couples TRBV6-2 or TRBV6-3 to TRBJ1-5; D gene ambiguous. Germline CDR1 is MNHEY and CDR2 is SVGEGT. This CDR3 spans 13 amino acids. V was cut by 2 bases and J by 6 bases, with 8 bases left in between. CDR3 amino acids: CASSYQQTQPQHF. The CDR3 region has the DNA TGTGCCAGCAGTTACCAACAGACTCAGCCCCAGCATTTT.

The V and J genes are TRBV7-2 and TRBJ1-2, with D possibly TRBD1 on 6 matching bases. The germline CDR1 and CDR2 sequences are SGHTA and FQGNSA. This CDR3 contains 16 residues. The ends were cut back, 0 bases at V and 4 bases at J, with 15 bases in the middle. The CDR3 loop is CASSLAPGQAAYGYTF. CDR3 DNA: TGTGCCAGCAGCTTAGCACCGGGACAAGCAGCCTATGGCTACACCTTC.

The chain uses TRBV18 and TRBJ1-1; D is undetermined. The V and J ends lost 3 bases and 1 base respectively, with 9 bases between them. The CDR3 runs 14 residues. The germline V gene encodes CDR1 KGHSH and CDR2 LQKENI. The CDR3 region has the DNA TGTGCCAGCTCACCGAGGTTAGGGAACACTGAAGCTTTCTTT. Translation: CASSPRLGNTEAFF.

CDR3 sequence reads: CASSYRHFTGNTEAFF. The CDR3 DNA reads TGTGCCAGCAGTTACCGACATTTTACAGGGAACACTGAAGCTTTCTTT. The V gene is TRBV6-5, the J gene TRBJ1-1; possibly TRBD1 for D (5 bases). V was shortened by 2 bases and J by 1 base, with 14 bases between the two germline ends. The germline V gene encodes CDR1 MNHEY and CDR2 SVGAGI. The length of the CDR3 is 16 residues.

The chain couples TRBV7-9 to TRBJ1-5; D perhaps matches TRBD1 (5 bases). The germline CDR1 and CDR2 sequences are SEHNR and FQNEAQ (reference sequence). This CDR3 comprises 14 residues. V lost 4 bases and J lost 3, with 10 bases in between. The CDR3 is CASSSDTINQPQHF. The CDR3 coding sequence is TGTGCCAGCAGCTCGGACACAATCAATCAGCCCCAGCATTTT.

The CDR3 is CASSFVGSGNQPQHF. The CDR3 nucleotides read TGTGCCAGCAGTTTTGTAGGGTCGGGCAATCAGCCCCAGCATTTT. The chain couples TRBV27 to TRBJ1-5; no firm D call. The CDR3 spans 15 residues. Germline V gives CDR1 MNHEY, CDR2 SMNVEV (reference sequence). The V and J ends lost 3 bases and 2 bases respectively, with 11 bases between them.

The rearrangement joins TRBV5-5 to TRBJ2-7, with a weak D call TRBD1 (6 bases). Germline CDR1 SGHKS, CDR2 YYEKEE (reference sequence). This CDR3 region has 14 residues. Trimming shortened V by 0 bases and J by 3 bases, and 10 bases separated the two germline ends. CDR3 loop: CASSLGGLDYEQYF. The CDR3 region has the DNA TGTGCCAGCAGCTTGGGGGGGCTGGACTACGAGCAGTACTTC.

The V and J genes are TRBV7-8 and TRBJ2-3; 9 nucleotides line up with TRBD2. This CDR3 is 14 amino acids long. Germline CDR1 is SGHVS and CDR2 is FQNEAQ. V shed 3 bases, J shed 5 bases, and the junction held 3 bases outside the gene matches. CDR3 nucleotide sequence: TGTGCCAGCAGCTTTAGCGGGAGCGGAGATACGCAGTATTTT. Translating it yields CASSFSGSGDTQYF.

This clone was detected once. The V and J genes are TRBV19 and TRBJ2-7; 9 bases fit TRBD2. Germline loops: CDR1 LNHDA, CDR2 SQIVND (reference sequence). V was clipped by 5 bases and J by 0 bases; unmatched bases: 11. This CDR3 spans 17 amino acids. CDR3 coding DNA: TGTGCCAGTAGTGTAAACCCCTCAGCGGGGGGCTCCTACGAGCAGTACTTC. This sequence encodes CASSVNPSAGGSYEQYF.

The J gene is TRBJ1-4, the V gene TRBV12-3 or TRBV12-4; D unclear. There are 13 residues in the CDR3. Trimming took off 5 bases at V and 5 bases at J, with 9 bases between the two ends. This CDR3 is CASSPTQNEKLFF. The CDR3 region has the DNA TGTGCCAGCAGTCCGACCCAAAATGAAAAACTGTTTTTT.

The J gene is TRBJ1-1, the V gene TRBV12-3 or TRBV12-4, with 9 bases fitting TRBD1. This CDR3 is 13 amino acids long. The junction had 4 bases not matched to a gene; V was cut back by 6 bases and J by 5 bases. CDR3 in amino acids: CASRDRGGTEAFF. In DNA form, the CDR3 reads TGTGCCAGCAGAGACAGGGGGGGAACTGAAGCTTTCTTT.

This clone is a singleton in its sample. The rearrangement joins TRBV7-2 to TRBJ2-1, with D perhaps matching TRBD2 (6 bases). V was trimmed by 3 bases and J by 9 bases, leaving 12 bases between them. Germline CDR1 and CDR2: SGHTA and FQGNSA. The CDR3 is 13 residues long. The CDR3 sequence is CASSLKVGGEQFF. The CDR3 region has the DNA TGTGCCAGCAGCTTGAAGGTCGGGGGTGAGCAGTTCTTC.

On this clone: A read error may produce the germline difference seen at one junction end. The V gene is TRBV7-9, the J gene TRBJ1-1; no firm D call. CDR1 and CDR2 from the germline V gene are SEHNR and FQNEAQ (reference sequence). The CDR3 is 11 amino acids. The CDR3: CASSLASSVLF. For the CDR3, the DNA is TGTGCCAGCAGCTTAGCCAGTTCCGTGCTCTTT.

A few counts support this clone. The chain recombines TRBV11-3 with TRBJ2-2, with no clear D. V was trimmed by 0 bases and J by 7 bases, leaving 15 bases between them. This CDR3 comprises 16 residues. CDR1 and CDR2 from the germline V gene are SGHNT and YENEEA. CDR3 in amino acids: CASSLEATPLGGELFF. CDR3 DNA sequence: TGTGCCAGCAGCTTAGAAGCGACTCCGTTAGGCGGGGAGCTGTTTTTT. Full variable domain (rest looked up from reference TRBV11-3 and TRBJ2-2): EAGVVQSPRYKIIEKKQPVAFWCNPISGHNTLYWYLQNLGQGPELLIRYENEEAVDDSQLPKDRFSAERLKGVDSTLKIQPAELGDSAVYLCASSLEATPLGGELFFGEGSRLTVL.

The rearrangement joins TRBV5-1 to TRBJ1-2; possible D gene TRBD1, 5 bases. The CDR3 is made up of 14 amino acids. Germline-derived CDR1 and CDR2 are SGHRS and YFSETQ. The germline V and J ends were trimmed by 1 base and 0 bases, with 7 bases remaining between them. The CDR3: CASSLRTTNYGYTF. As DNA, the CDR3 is TGCGCCAGCAGCTTGAGGACAACTAACTATGGCTACACCTTC. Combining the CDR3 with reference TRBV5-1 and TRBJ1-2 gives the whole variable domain KAGVTQTPRYLIKTRGQQVTLSCSPISGHRSVSWYQQTPGQGLQFLFEYFSETQRNKGNFPGRFSGRQFSNSRSEMNVSTLELGDSALYLCASSLRTTNYGYTFGSGTRLTVV.

The CDR3 spells CASSSRRGYGYTF. The CDR3 nucleotides are TGTGCCAGCAGCTCCCGAAGGGGCTATGGCTACACCTTC. This chain connects TRBV7-2 to TRBJ1-2; a possible D gene is TRBD1 (5 bases). Germline assignment: CDR1 SGHTA and CDR2 FQGNSA. This CDR3 region has 13 residues. V was clipped by 4 bases and J by 4 bases, with 10 bases between them.

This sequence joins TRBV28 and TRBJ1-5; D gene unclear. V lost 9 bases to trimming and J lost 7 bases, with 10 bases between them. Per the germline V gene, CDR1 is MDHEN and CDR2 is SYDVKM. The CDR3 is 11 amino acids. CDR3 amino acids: CARGKAQPQHF. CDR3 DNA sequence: TGTGCCAGGGGGAAGGCACAGCCCCAGCATTTT.

This CDR3 is CASSPLGEQGYGYTF. CDR3 sequence (DNA): TGTGCCAGCAGTCCCCTAGGGGAGCAGGGCTATGGCTACACCTTC. The genes are TRBV27 and TRBJ1-2, with D maybe TRBD1 (5 bases). This CDR3 spans 15 amino acids. Trimming shortened V by 5 bases and J by 4 bases, and 17 bases separated the two germline ends. Germline CDR1 is MNHEY and CDR2 is SMNVEV (reference sequence).

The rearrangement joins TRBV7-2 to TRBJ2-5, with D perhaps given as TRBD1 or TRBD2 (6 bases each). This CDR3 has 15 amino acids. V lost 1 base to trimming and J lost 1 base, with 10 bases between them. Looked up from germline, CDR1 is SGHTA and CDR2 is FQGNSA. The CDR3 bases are TGTGCCAGCAGCTTAGTTTCGGGGGCCCAAGAGACCCAGTACTTC. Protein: CASSLVSGAQETQYF. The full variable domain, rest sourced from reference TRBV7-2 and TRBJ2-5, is GAGVSQSPSNKVTEKGKDVELRCDPISGHTALYWYRQSLGQGLEFLIYFQGNSAPDKSGLPSDRFSAERTGGSVSTLTIQRTQQEDSAVYLCASSLVSGAQETQYFGPGTRLLVL.

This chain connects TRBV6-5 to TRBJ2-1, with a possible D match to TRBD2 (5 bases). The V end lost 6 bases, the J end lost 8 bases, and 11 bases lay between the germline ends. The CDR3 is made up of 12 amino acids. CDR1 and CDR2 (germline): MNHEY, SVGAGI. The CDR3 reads CASSNLAHEQFF. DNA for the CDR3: TGTGCCAGCAGCAACCTAGCCCATGAGCAGTTCTTC.

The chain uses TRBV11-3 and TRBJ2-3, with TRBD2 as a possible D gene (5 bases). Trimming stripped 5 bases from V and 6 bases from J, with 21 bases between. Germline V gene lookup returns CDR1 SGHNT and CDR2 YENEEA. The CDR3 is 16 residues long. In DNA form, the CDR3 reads TGTGCCAGCAGCCCATACAAACGGGAACCATGGGATACGCAGTATTTT. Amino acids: CASSPYKREPWDTQYF.

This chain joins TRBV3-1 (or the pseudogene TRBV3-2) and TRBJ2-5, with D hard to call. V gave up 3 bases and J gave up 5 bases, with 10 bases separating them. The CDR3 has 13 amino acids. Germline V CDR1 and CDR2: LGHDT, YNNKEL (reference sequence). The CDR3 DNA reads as TGTGCCAGCAGCCACTTAGGTCGCGAGACCCAGTACTTC. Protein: CASSHLGRETQYF.

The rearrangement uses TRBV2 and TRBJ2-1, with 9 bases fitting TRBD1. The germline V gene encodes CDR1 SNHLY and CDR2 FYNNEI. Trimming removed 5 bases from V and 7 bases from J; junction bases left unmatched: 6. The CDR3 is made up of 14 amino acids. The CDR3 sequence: CASSQAGTGNEQFF. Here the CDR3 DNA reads TGTGCCAGCAGTCAGGCCGGGACAGGGAATGAGCAGTTCTTC.